This T cell receptor (beta chain) was observed in a study of regulatory T cells in long-lasting Graves disease. Time point given: newly diagnosed GD, antithyroid drugs for less than 3 months. From RNA extracted from PBMCs, the TCR library was made. Each of the patients was recruited from an endocrinology department situated in Xi'an, China. EDTA tubes were used for drawing around 9 milliliters of peripheral blood. Building the TCR beta libraries relied on iRepertoire HTBI primers, and CDR3 regions underwent Arm-PCR. Under the authors' procedure: Identification yielded approximately 66 TRBV and 11 to 15 TRBJ segments across samples. One entry per CDR3 protein, called by TCRdb with MiXCR from the multiplex PCR reads. These V and J calls rely on TCRdb rather than the paper's analysis. The sample shows around 480,000 distinct CDR3 sequences, around 16% of them seen only once. This clonotype has at least ten counts.

In germline, CDR1 is SEHNR, CDR2 FQNEAQ (reference sequence). Trimming at V came to 7 bases and at J to 4 bases, leaving 6 bases not matched to a gene. This CDR3 is 14 amino acids long. This sample also belongs to another study, concerning T cells in Graves' hyperthyroidism and ophthalmopathy. This second report adds: HTBI primers were used for first-round RT-PCR of the TCR CDR3.

The source was peripheral blood mononuclear cells (PBMCs), collected at new diagnosis, from a patient treated with antithyroid drugs. The chain carries TRBV7-9 and TRBJ2-3; the match to TRBD2 covers 9 bases. This receptor was identified in a middle-aged woman with Graves disease. For the CDR3, the DNA is TGTGCCAGCAAATCAGCGGGGGGACCAGATACGCAGTATTTT. Residues: CASKSAGGPDTQYF.